This TCR beta chain was captured by sequencing in a study of CD8+ T cells in alopecia areata. Overall study: Grafting placed skin from roughly 6-12-month-old C3H/HeJ donors with spontaneous alopecia onto roughly 6-11-week-old female C3H/HeJ mice. Findings and limits, study-wide: In scalp samples, resident alphabeta T cells of normal skin are also sequenced. The study found higher clonality in lesional than normal scalp, especially in alopecia totalis/universalis.

Turning to this clone: The antigen is undetermined. All gene names here are mouse names. The read halts 4 residues ahead of the CDR3 end, with the missing end drawn from the germline J gene.

On the basis of CD4, CD8alpha, NKG2D, NKG2ACE and other markers, pooled cutaneous lymph node cells were sorted. Following extraction, RNA underwent reverse transcription to cDNA, which served as the sequencing template. Profiling relied on immunoSEQ multiplex PCR, and the TCRdb table lists in-frame clones only, not all of them. The profile covers roughly 260,000 clones, none occurring a single time. The CDR3 length is 13 residues. Germline V gives CDR1 NNHDY, CDR2 SYVADS. The chain recombines TRBV13-3 with TRBJ2-4; 10 nucleotides match TRBD2. This receptor was taken from a C3H/HeJ mouse with alopecia areata. Mouse MHC haplotype: H2-k. The sequencing sample was made of CD4+ T cells sorted from a lymph node. The covered CDR3 bases are TGTGCCAGCAAACGGGACTGGGGAAAC. Its translation: CASKRDWGN. In full, the CDR3 reads CASKRDWGNTLYF.